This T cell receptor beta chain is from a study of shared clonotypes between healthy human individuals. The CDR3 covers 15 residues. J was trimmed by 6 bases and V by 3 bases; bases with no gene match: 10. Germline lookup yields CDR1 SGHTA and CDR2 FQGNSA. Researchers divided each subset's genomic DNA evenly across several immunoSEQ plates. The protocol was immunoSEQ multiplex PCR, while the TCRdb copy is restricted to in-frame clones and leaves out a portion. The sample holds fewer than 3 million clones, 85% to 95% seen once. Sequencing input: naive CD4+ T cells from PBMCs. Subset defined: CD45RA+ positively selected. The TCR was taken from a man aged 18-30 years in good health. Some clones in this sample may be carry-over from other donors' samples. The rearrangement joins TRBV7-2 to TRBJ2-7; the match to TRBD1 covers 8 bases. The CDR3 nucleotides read TGTGCCAGCAGCTTTCAGGGGGCAAAGGGGGTCGAGCAGTACTTC. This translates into CASSFQGAKGVEQYF.